These 30 T cell receptor beta chains were sequenced from one sample in a study of blood T cell repertoires in COVID-19. The repertoire was sequenced with immunoSEQ multiplex PCR; TCRdb's copy has only in-frame clones and lacks some. In the table there are about 270,000 clones, around 91% of which are singletons. Sequencing used PBMCs or T cells enriched from blood (not recorded which). The receptors derive from a woman aged 18-35 years who had recovered from COVID-19.

The chain employs TRBV11-3 and TRBJ2-3; unclear D gene. The CDR3 totals 15 residues. In germline, CDR1 is SGHNT, CDR2 YENEEA. Deletions cut 1 base from V and 1 base from J, with 9 bases between. In nucleotides, the CDR3 is TGTGCCAGCAGCTTAGGCTATGAGGGCACAGATACGCAGTATTTT. Its protein is CASSLGYEGTDTQYF.

V usage is TRBV6-5 and J usage is TRBJ2-3; 12 positions match TRBD2. Germline assignment: CDR1 MNHEY and CDR2 SVGAGI. The CDR3 length is 15 residues. J was trimmed by 4 bases and V by 8 bases; bases with no gene match: 7. DNA of the CDR3: TGTGCCAGCCGAACTAGCGGGGGGTACCCAGATACGCAGTATTTT. Translated: CASRTSGGYPDTQYF.

The V call is TRBV5-1, the J call TRBJ1-2, with D maybe TRBD1 (5 bases). This CDR3 comprises 14 residues. Germline V gene data show CDR1 as SGHRS and CDR2 as YFSETQ. Trimming left V 4 bases short and J 2 bases short, with 12 bases between. In DNA, the CDR3 is TGCGCCAGCAGCCCGGGGGGAACAAACTATGGCTACACCTTC. Translating gives CASSPGGTNYGYTF.

The rearrangement uses TRBV13 and TRBJ2-5; TRBD2 agrees at 11 bases. This CDR3 region has 15 residues. The V gene's germline CDR1 is PRHDT and CDR2 FYEKMQ (reference sequence). The junction had 9 bases not matched to a gene; V was cut back by 7 bases and J by 5 bases. The CDR3 region is CASKLAGGADETQYF. Here the CDR3 DNA reads TGTGCCAGCAAGTTAGCGGGGGGGGCCGATGAGACCCAGTACTTC.

V is TRBV19 and J is TRBJ2-1; D may be TRBD1 (7 bases). The V gene lost 3 bases and the J gene lost 7 bases, with 19 bases spanning the gap. This CDR3 region has 16 residues. Germline assignment: CDR1 LNHDA and CDR2 SQIVND (reference sequence). The CDR3 sequence is CASSIRGQGGGNEQFF. The CDR3 nucleotides are TGTGCCAGTAGTATTAGGGGGCAGGGAGGAGGGAATGAGCAGTTCTTC.

This rearrangement joins TRBV2 to TRBJ1-4; TRBD1 might be the D (6 bases). Looked up from germline, CDR1 is SNHLY and CDR2 is FYNNEI. The V end was cut by 1 base, the J end by 5 bases, with 11 bases between. The CDR3 contains 15 residues. The CDR3 region is CASSEVRTENEKLFF. In DNA, the CDR3 is TGTGCCAGCAGTGAAGTTAGGACAGAGAATGAAAAACTGTTTTTT.

The chain uses TRBV29-1 and TRBJ1-2; a weak D match, TRBD1 (6 bases). The CDR3 sequence is 12 residues long. Trimming removed 6 bases from V and 7 bases from J, with 15 bases in between. Germline V gene data show CDR1 as SQVTM and CDR2 as ANQGSEA. The CDR3 DNA is TGCAGCGTCGACGCGGGGGCAGGTGGCTACACCTTC. Its protein product is CSVDAGAGGYTF. The entire variable domain, with the rest obtained from reference TRBV29-1 and TRBJ1-2, is as follows: SAVISQKPSRDICQRGTSLTIQCQVDSQVTMMFWYRQQPGQSLTLIATANQGSEATYESGFVIDKFPISRPNLTFSTLTVSNMSPEDSSIYLCSVDAGAGGYTFGSGTRLTVV.

The chain has TRBV12-3 or TRBV12-4 and TRBJ1-1, with 8 bases lining up with TRBD1. The CDR3 consists of 12 residues. V trimming: 0 bases; J trimming: 11 bases; junction bases outside the gene matches: 2. DNA of the CDR3: TGTGCCAGCAGTTTAGCGACAGGGGAGGCTTTCTTT. Protein product: CASSLATGEAFF.

The V gene is TRBV7-9, the J gene TRBJ2-1; 10 bases agree with TRBD2. J was trimmed by 2 bases and V by 4 bases; bases with no gene match: 11. The CDR3 extends over 18 amino acids. Germline CDR1 SEHNR, CDR2 FQNEAQ (reference sequence). CDR3 amino acids: CASSSKIIAGGTYNEQFF. CDR3 DNA sequence: TGTGCCAGCAGCTCCAAAATAATAGCGGGGGGAACCTACAATGAGCAGTTCTTC.

As DNA, the CDR3 is TGCAGTGCTAGTCTCGGTATCCACAATGAGCAGTTCTTC. Its translation is CSASLGIHNEQFF. The chain couples TRBV20-1 to TRBJ2-1; no clear D gene. The CDR3 contains 13 residues. The V end was cut by 3 bases, the J end by 5 bases, with 11 bases between. Germline V lookup: CDR1 DFQATT, CDR2 SNEGSKA (reference sequence).

The chain is built from TRBV28 and TRBJ2-3; weak D call: TRBD2 (5 bases). This CDR3 is 15 amino acids long. Looked up from germline, CDR1 is MDHEN and CDR2 is SYDVKM. The V and J ends lost 3 bases and 4 bases respectively, with 14 bases between them. The CDR3: CASSFPLGLSDTQYF. The DNA for the CDR3 is TGTGCCAGCAGTTTCCCCCTCGGACTGTCAGATACGCAGTATTTT.

V gene TRBV27 combines with J gene TRBJ1-2, with 8 bases identical to TRBD1. This CDR3 is 13 amino acids long. Germline CDR1 and CDR2: MNHEY and SMNVEV (reference sequence). After removal of 4 bases from V and 4 bases from J, the junction contained 2 bases not matched to a gene. CDR3 in amino acids: CASSSGQAYGYTF. CDR3 DNA: TGTGCCAGCAGTTCGGGACAGGCCTATGGCTACACCTTC.

The genes are TRBV30 and TRBJ1-5; 10 bases map to TRBD1. The CDR3 is 12 amino acids. The V segment lost 5 bases and the J segment 10 bases; nucleotides outside the gene matches: 5. CDR1 is GTSNPN, CDR2 SVGIG, per germline (reference sequence). CDR3 nucleotide sequence: TGTGCCTGGGGGGGACAGGGGTTACCCCAGCATTTT. Residues: CAWGGQGLPQHF.

The chain couples TRBV28 to TRBJ1-2; possible D gene TRBD1, 5 bases. CDR3 length: 15 residues. CDR1 and CDR2 from the germline V gene are MDHEN and SYDVKM. Trimming pared 5 bases from V and 2 bases from J, leaving 15 bases between. The CDR3 spells CASSLITGGNYGYTF. The CDR3 DNA follows: TGTGCCAGCAGTCTCATCACGGGGGGAAACTATGGCTACACCTTC.

The CDR3 loop is CASSDSYEQYF. The CDR3 DNA reads TGCGCCAGCAGTGATAGCTACGAGCAGTACTTC. This chain links TRBV10-2 with TRBJ2-7, with no clear D. The ends were cut back, 3 bases at V and 3 bases at J, with 3 bases in the middle. The germline V gene has CDR1 WSHSY and CDR2 SAAADI. The CDR3 contains 11 residues.

The CDR3 nucleotides are TGTGCCAGCAGCTCGGGGGACAGTCCGTGGGACACTGAAGCTTTCTTT. It yields the protein CASSSGDSPWDTEAFF. The chain is built from TRBV5-6 and TRBJ1-1, with 7 positions matching TRBD1. The ends lost 3 bases at V and 3 bases at J; junction bases unmatched: 11. The germline CDR1 and CDR2 sequences are SGHDT and YYEEEE. The CDR3 length is 16 residues.

This rearrangement joins TRBV6-6 to TRBJ2-7, with a weak D call TRBD2 (5 bases). V gave up 0 bases and J gave up 5 bases, with 11 bases separating them. The CDR3 runs to 14 residues. The germline gives CDR1 MNHNY, CDR2 SVGAGI (reference sequence). CDR3 sequence reads: CASSYSGTRDEQYF. The CDR3 coding sequence is TGTGCCAGCAGTTACTCTGGCACGAGGGACGAGCAGTACTTC.

This CDR3 is CSAGDRAYEQYF. In DNA, the CDR3 is TGCAGCGCCGGTGACAGGGCTTACGAGCAGTACTTC. The gene calls are TRBV29-1 and TRBJ2-7, with 7 nucleotides matching TRBD1. Trimming took 7 bases from V and 4 from J; bases not matched to a gene: 7. The germline gives CDR1 SQVTM, CDR2 ANQGSEA. This CDR3 region has 12 residues.

The V gene is TRBV28, the J gene TRBJ1-4; D gene ambiguous. Germline V gene data show CDR1 as MDHEN and CDR2 as SYDVKM. The CDR3 extends over 15 amino acids. Deletions cut 3 bases from V and 10 bases from J, with 18 bases between. CDR3 bases: TGTGCCAGCAGTTTCGCCGGGGAGTCGGGCGGAAAACTGTTTTTT. Its translation is CASSFAGESGGKLFF.

The table lists this clone with a count of one. This chain connects TRBV5-1 to TRBJ2-1, with 11 bases fitting TRBD2. CDR1 and CDR2 from the germline V gene are SGHRS and YFSETQ. The CDR3 is 13 residues long. V gave up 7 bases and J gave up 7 bases; unmatched junction bases: 4. Here the CDR3 reads CASASGGRNEQFF. CDR3 bases: TGCGCCAGCGCTAGCGGGGGGAGAAATGAGCAGTTCTTC.

The V gene is TRBV25-1, the J gene TRBJ2-1, with a possible D match to TRBD2 (5 bases). This CDR3 is 12 amino acids long. Germline loops: CDR1 MGHDK, CDR2 SYGVNS. The germline V and J ends were trimmed by 3 bases and 7 bases, with 7 bases remaining between them. The CDR3 sequence is CASSDSGNEQFF. For the CDR3, the DNA is TGTGCCAGCAGTGACTCGGGGAATGAGCAGTTCTTC.

The rearrangement links TRBV18 to TRBJ2-1, with TRBD2 as a possible D gene (6 bases). V lost 3 bases and J lost 0, with 18 bases in between. Germline CDR1 KGHSH, CDR2 LQKENI. The CDR3 contains 18 residues. This CDR3 reads CASSPPQGSGSSYNEQFF. The CDR3, as DNA: TGTGCCAGCTCACCCCCCCAGGGTAGCGGAAGCTCCTACAATGAGCAGTTCTTC.

This clone has only one observation. The chain joins TRBV28 to TRBJ1-4; TRBD1 matches at 9 bases. CDR3 length: 13 amino acids. Germline CDR1 is MDHEN and CDR2 is SYDVKM. The CDR3 region is CVTRTGAYEKLFF. For the CDR3, the DNA is TGTGTCACACGGACAGGGGCCTATGAAAAACTGTTTTTT.

This chain uses TRBV9 with TRBJ2-5; TRBD2 matches 11 bases. With 0 bases clipped from V and 4 bases from J, the junction kept 8 bases outside the gene matches. The CDR3 consists of 17 residues. The germline CDR1 and CDR2 sequences are SGDLS and YYNGEE. DNA of the CDR3: TGTGCCAGCAGCGTAGATCTTAGCGGGGGGGCCTTAGAGACCCAGTACTTC. Amino acids: CASSVDLSGGALETQYF.

The chain carries TRBV5-4 and TRBJ2-7; D not resolved. Trimming removed 4 bases at V and 4 bases at J, with 9 bases between. This CDR3 has 12 residues. Germline CDR1 is SGHNT and CDR2 is YYREEE (reference sequence). The CDR3 spells CASSPTGYEQYF. DNA of the CDR3: TGTGCCAGCAGCCCGACGGGTTACGAGCAGTACTTC.

In its sample, this clone was seen once. The rearrangement uses TRBV4-1 and TRBJ1-1; 7 positions match TRBD1. Germline values: CDR1 MGHRA, CDR2 YSYEKL. V shed 0 bases, J shed 5 bases, and the junction held 9 bases outside the gene matches. CDR3 length: 16 amino acids. The CDR3 DNA reads TGCGCCAGCAGCCAAGAGGTTGCAGGGGGAGGTACTGAAGCTTTCTTT. Amino acids: CASSQEVAGGGTEAFF.

The chain has TRBV30 and TRBJ1-5, with a tentative D call TRBD1 (6 bases). This CDR3 spans 14 amino acids. V lost 3 bases and J lost 1, with 10 bases in between. Per the germline V gene, CDR1 is GTSNPN and CDR2 is SVGIG (reference sequence). CDR3 loop: CAWRPGHSNQPQHF. As DNA, the CDR3 is TGTGCCTGGAGACCGGGACACAGCAATCAGCCCCAGCATTTT.

CDR3 DNA: TGCGCCAGCAGCTTGGAGGAGAGTCGTGGTGGCTACACCTTC. Translation: CASSLEESRGGYTF. The V and J genes are TRBV5-1 and TRBJ1-2, with D hard to call. The CDR3 contains 14 residues. Trimming removed 0 bases at V and 7 bases at J, with 13 bases between. Germline V gives CDR1 SGHRS, CDR2 YFSETQ. The whole variable domain, filled in from reference TRBV5-1 and TRBJ1-2, reads KAGVTQTPRYLIKTRGQQVTLSCSPISGHRSVSWYQQTPGQGLQFLFEYFSETQRNKGNFPGRFSGRQFSNSRSEMNVSTLELGDSALYLCASSLEESRGGYTFGSGTRLTVV.

The gene calls are TRBV28 and TRBJ2-2, with 11 positions matching TRBD2. CDR1 is MDHEN and CDR2 is SYDVKM in the germline V gene. V gave up 5 bases and J gave up 0 bases; unmatched junction bases: 11. The CDR3 is 19 residues long. The chain's CDR3 is CASSTPELAGDSNTGELFF. The CDR3 DNA sequence: TGTGCCAGCAGTACCCCAGAACTAGCGGGGGATTCGAACACCGGGGAGCTGTTTTTT.

J is TRBJ1-1 and V is TRBV5-6, with D perhaps TRBD1 (5 bases). CDR3 length: 14 residues. Germline values: CDR1 SGHDT, CDR2 YYEEEE. Deletions cut 4 bases from V and 2 bases from J, with 12 bases between. Written as DNA, the CDR3 is TGTGCCAGCAGCCTTCCCTGGGGCAACACTGAAGCTTTCTTT. Amino acids: CASSLPWGNTEAFF.